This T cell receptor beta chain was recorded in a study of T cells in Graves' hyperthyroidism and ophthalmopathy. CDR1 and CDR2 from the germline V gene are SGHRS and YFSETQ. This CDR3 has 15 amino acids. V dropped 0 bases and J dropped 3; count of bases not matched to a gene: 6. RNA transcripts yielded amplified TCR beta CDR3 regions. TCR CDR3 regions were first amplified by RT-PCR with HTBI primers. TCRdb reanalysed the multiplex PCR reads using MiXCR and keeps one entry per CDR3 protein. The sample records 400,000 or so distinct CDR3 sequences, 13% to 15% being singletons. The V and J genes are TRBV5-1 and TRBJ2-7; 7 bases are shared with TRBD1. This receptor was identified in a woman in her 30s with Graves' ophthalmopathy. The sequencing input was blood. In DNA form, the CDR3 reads TGCGCCAGCAGCTTGGACGGCAGGGGGTACTACGAGCAGTACTTC. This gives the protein CASSLDGRGYYEQYF.